What follows describes a single TCR beta chain. These data originate in a study of blood T cell repertoires in COVID-19. Between the trimmed V and J ends, which lost 9 bases and 7 bases, there was a span of 21 bases. The CDR3 consists of 14 residues. CDR1 is LGHNT, CDR2 FRNRAP, per germline. Sequenced by immunoSEQ multiplex PCR; TCRdb stores in-frame clones only, minus some. The sample records 250,000 or so clones, around 86% being singletons. The gene calls are TRBV12-5 and TRBJ1-1; D possibly corresponds to TRBD1 (5 bases). The receptor comes from a woman aged 30 to 39 with active or convalescent COVID-19. Sequenced material: peripheral blood. This CDR3 reads CASVVQSRQHEAFF. The CDR3 region has the DNA TGTGCTAGCGTTGTTCAATCCAGACAGCATGAAGCTTTCTTT. The whole variable domain, remainder taken from reference TRBV12-5 and TRBJ1-1, is DARVTQTPRHKVTEMGQEVTMRCQPILGHNTVFWYRQTMMQGLELLAYFRNRAPLDDSGMPKDRFSAEMPDATLATLKIQPSEPRDSAVYFCASVVQSRQHEAFFGQGTRLTVV.